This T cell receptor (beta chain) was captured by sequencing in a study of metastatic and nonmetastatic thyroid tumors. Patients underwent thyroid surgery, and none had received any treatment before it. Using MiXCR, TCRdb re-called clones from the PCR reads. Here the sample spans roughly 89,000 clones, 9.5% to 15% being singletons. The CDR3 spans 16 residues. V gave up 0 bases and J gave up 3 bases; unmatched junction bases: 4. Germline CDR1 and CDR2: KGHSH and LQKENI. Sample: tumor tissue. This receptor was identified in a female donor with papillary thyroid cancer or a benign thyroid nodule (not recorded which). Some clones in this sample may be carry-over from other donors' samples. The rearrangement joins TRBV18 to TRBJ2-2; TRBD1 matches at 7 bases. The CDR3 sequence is CASSPPGQRDTGELFF. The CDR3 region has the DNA TGTGCCAGCTCACCACCGGGACAGCGCGACACCGGGGAGCTGTTTTTT. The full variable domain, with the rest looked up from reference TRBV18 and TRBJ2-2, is NAGVMQNPRHLVRRRGQEARLRCSPMKGHSHVYWYRQLPEEGLKFMVYLQKENIIDESGMPKERFSAEFPKEGPSILRIQQVVRGDSAAYFCASSPPGQRDTGELFFGEGSRLTVL.